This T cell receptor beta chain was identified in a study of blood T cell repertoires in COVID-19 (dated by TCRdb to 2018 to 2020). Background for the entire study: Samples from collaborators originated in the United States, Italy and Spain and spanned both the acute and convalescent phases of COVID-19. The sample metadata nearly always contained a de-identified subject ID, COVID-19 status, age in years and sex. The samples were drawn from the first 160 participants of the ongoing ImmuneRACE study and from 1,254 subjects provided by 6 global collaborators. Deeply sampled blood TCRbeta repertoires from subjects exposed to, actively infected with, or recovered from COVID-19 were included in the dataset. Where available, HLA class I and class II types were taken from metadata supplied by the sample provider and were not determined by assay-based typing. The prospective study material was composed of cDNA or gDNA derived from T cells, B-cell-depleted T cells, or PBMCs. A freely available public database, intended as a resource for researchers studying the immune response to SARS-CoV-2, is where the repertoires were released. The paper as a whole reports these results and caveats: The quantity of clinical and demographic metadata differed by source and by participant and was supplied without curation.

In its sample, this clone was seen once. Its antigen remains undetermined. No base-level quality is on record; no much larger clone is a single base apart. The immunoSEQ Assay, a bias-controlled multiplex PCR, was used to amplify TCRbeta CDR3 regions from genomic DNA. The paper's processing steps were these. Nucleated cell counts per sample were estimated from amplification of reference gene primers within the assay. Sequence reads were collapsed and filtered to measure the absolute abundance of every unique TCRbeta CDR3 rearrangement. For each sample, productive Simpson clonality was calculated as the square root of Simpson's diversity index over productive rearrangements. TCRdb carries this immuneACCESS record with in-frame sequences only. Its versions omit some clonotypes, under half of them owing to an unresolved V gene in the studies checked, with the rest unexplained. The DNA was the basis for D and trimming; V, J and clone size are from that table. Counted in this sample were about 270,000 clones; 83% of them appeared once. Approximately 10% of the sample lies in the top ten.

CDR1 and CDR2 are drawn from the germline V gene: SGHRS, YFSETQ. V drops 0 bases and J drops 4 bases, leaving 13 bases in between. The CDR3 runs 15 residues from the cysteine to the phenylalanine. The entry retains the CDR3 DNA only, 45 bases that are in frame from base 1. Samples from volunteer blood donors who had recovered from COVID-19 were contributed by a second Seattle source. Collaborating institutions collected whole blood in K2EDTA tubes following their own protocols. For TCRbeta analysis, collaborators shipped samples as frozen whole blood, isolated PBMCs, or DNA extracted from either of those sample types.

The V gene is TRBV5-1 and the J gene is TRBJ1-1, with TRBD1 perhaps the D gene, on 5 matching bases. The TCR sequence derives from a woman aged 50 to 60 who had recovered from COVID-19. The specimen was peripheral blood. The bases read TGCGCCAGCAGCTTGGGGGCTCAGGGTTTCACTGAAGCTTTCTTT. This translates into CASSLGAQGFTEAFF.